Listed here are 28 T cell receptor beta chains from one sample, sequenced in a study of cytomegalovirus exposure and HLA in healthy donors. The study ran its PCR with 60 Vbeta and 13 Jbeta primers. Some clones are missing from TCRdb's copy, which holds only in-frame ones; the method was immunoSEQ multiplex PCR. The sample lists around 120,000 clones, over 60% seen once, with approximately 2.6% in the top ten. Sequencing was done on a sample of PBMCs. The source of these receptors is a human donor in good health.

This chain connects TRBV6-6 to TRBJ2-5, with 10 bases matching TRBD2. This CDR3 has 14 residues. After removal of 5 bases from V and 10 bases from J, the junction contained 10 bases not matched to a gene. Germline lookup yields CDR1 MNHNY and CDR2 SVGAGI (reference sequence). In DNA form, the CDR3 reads TGTGCCAGCAGTACCGGGCTAGCGGGAGCGTACCAGTACTTC. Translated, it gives CASSTGLAGAYQYF.

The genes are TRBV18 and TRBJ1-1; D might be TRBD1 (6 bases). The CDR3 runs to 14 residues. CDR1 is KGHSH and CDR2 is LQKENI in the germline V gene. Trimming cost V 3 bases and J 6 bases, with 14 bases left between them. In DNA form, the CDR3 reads TGTGCCAGCTCACCTCACATGACAGGCGCTGAAGCTTTCTTT. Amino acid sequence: CASSPHMTGAEAFF.

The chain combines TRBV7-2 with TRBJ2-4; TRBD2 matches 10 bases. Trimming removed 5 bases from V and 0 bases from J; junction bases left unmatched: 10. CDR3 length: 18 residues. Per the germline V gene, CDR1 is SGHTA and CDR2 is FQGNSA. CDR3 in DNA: TGTGCCAGCAGCCAAATGCCTAGCGGGGGACTAGCCAAAAACATTCAGTACTTC. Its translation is CASSQMPSGGLAKNIQYF.

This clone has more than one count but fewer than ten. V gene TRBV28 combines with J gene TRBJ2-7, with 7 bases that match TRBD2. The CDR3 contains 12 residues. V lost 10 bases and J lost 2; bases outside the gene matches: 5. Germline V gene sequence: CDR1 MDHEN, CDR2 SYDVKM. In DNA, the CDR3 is TGTGCCATCTCCCGGGGGGCCTACGAGCAGTACTTC. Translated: CAISRGAYEQYF. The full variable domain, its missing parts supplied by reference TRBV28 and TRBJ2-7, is DVKVTQSSRYLVKRTGEKVFLECVQDMDHENMFWYRQDPGLGLRLIYFSYDVKMKEKGDIPEGYSVSREKKERFSLILESASTNQTSMYLCAISRGAYEQYFGPGTRLTVT.

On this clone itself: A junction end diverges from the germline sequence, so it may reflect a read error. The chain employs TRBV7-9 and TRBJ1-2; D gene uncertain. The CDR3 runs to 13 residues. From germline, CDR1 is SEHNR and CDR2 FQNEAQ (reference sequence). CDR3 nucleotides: TGTTCCAGCAGCCCTGGCCGGGGAAGTGGCTACACCTTC. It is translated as CSSSPGRGSGYTF. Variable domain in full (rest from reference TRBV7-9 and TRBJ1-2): DTGVSQNPRHKITKRGQNVTFRCDPISEHNRLYWYRQTLGQGPEFLTYFQNEAQLEKSRLLSDRFSAERPKGSFSTLEIQRTEQGDSAMYLCSSSPGRGSGYTFGSGTRLTVV.

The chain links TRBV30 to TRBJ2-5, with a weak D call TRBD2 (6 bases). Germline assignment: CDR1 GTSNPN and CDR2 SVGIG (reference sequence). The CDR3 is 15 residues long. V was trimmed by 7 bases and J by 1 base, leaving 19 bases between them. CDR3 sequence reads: CAFSTGRRAQETQYF. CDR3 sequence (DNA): TGTGCCTTCTCAACGGGGAGGAGGGCCCAAGAGACCCAGTACTTC.

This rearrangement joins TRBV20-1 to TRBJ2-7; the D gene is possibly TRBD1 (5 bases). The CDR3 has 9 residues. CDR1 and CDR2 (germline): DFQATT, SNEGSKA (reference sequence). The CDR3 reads CPGHYEQYF. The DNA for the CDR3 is TGCCCAGGACACTACGAGCAGTACTTC.

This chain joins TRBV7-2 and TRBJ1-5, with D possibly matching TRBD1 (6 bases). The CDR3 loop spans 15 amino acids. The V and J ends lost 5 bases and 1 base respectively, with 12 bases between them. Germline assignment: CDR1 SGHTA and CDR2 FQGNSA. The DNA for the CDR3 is TGTGCCAGCAGCCGAACAGGGAACAGCAATCAGCCCCAGCATTTT. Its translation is CASSRTGNSNQPQHF.

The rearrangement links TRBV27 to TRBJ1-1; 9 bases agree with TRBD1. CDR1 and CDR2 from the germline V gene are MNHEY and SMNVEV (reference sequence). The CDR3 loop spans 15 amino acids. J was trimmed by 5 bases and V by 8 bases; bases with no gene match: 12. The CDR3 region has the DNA TGTGCCAGCTACCAACTACAGGGGGCTCGGACTGAAGCTTTCTTT. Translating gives CASYQLQGARTEAFF.

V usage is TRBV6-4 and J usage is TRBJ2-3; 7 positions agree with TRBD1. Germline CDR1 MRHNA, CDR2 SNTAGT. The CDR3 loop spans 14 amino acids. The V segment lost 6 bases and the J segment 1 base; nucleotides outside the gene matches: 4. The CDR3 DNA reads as TGTGCCAGCAGCCGACAGGGAGGCACAGATACGCAGTATTTT. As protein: CASSRQGGTDTQYF.

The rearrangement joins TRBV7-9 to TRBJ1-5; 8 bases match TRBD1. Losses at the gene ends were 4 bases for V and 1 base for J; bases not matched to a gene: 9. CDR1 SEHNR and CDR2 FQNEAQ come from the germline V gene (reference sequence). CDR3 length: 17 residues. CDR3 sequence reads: CASSSSRGRTSNQPQHF. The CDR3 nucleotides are TGTGCCAGCAGCTCGTCCAGGGGGCGGACAAGCAATCAGCCCCAGCATTTT.

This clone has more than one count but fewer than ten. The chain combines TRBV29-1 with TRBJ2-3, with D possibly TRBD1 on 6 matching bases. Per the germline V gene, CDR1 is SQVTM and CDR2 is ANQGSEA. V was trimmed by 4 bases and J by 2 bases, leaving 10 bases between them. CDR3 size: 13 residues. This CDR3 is CSVGAGATDTQYF. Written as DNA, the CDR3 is TGCAGCGTTGGGGCAGGGGCCACAGATACGCAGTATTTT.

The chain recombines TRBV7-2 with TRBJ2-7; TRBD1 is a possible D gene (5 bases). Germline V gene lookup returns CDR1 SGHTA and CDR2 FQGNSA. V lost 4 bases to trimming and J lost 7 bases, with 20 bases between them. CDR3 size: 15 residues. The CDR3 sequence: CASSSPQGMMREQYF. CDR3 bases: TGTGCCAGCAGCTCACCCCAGGGCATGATGCGGGAGCAGTACTTC.

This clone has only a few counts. CDR3 bases: TGCGCCAGCAGTGAGCCGGGAGTGAACACTGAAGCTTTCTTT. It encodes CASSEPGVNTEAFF. The chain is built from TRBV10-2 and TRBJ1-1; D not resolved. With 2 bases removed from V and 0 bases from J, the gap between germline ends came to 7 bases. CDR3 size: 14 residues. The V gene's germline CDR1 is WSHSY and CDR2 SAAADI.

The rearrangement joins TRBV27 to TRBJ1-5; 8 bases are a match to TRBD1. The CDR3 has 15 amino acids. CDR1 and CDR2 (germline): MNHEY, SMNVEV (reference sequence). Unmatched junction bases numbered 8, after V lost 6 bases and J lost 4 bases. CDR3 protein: CASRARDRPNQPQHF. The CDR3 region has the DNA TGTGCCAGCAGAGCCCGGGACAGGCCTAATCAGCCCCAGCATTTT.

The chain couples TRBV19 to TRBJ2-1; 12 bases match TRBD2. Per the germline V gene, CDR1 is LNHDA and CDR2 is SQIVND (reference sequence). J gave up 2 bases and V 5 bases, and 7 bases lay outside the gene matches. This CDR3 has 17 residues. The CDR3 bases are TGTGCCAGTAGTCCTAGGACTAGCGGGACTACCTACAATGAGCAGTTCTTC. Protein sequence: CASSPRTSGTTYNEQFF.

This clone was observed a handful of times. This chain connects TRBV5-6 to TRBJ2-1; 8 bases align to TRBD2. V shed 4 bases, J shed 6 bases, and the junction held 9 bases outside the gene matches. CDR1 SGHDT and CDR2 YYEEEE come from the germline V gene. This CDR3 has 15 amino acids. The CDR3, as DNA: TGTGCCAGCAGCCCTGTAGCGGGGAACACCAATGAGCAGTTCTTC. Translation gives CASSPVAGNTNEQFF. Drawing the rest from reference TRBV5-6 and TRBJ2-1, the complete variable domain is DAGVTQSPTHLIKTRGQQVTLRCSPKSGHDTVSWYQQALGQGPQFIFQYYEEEERQRGNFPDRFSGHQFPNYSSELNVNALLLGDSALYLCASSPVAGNTNEQFFGPGTRLTVL.

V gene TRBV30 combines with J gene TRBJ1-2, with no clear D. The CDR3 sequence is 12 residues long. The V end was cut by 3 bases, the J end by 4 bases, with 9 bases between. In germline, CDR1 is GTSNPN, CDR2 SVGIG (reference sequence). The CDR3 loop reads CAWREASYGYTF. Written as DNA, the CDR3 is TGTGCCTGGAGGGAGGCGTCCTATGGCTACACCTTC.

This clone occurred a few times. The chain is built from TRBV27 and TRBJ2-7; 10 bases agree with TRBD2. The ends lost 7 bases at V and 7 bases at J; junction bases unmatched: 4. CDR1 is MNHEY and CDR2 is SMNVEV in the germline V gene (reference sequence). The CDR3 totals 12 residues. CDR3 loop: CASIAGGGEQYF. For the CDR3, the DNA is TGTGCCAGCATAGCGGGAGGCGGAGAGCAGTACTTC.

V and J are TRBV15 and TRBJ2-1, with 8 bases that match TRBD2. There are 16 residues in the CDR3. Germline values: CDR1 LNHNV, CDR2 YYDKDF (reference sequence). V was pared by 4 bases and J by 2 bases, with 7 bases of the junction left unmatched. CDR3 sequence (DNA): TGTGCCACCAGCATCTTAGCGGGGCGAACCTACAATGAGCAGTTCTTC. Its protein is CATSILAGRTYNEQFF.

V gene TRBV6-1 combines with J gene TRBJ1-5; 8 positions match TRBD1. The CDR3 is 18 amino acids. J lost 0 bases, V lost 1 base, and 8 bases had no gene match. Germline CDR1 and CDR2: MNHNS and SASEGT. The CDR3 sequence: CASSEGWGTGNSNQPQHF. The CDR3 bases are TGTGCCAGCAGTGAAGGGTGGGGGACAGGCAATAGCAATCAGCCCCAGCATTTT.

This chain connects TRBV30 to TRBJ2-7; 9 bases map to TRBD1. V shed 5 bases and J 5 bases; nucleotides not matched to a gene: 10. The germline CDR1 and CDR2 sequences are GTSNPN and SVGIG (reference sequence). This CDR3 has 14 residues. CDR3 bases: TGTGCCTGGGGGACGGGACAGGGTCTTCACGAGCAGTACTTC. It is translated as CAWGTGQGLHEQYF.

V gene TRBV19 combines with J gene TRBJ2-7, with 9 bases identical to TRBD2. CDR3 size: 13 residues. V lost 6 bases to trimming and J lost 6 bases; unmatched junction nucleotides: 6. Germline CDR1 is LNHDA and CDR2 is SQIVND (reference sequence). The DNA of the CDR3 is TGTGCCAGTAGCAATAGCGGGGGTCTCGAGCAGTACTTC. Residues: CASSNSGGLEQYF.

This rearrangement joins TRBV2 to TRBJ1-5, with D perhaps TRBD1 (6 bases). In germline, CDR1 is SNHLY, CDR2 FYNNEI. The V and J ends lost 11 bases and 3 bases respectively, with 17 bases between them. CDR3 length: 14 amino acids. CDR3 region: CAGKKTGPNQPQHF. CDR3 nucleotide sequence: TGTGCCGGCAAAAAGACAGGCCCCAATCAGCCCCAGCATTTT.

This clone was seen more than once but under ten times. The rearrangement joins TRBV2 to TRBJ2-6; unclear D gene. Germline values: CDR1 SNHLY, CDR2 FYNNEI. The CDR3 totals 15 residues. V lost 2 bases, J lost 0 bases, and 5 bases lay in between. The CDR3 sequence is CASSESVSGANVLTF. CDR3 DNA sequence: TGTGCCAGCAGTGAATCGGTCTCTGGGGCCAACGTCCTGACTTTC.

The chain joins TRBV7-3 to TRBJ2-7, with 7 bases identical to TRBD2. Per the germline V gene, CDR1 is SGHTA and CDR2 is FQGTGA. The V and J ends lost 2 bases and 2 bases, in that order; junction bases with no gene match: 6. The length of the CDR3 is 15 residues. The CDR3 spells CASSLGGGYAYEQYF. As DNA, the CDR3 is TGTGCCAGCAGCTTAGGGGGAGGGTACGCCTACGAGCAGTACTTC.

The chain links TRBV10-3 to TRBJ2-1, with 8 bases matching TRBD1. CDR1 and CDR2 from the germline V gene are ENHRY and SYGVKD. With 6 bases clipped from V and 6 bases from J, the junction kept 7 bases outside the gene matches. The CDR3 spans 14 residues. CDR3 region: CAISLDRVSNEQFF. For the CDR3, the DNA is TGTGCCATCAGCCTGGACAGGGTAAGCAATGAGCAGTTCTTC.

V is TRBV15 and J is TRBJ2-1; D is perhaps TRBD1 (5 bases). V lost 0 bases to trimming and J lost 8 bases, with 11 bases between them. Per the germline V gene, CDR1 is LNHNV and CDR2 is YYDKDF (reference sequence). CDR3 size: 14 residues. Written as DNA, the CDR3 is TGTGCCACCAGCAGAGAGGCAGGGAATGATGAGCAGTTCTTC. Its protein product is CATSREAGNDEQFF.